These 14 T cell receptor beta chains came from one sample sequenced in a study of T cells in Graves' hyperthyroidism and ophthalmopathy. Template material for amplifying TCR beta CDR3 regions consisted of RNA transcripts. In the first-round RT-PCR of the TCR CDR3, the HTBI primer set was used. TCRdb reprocessed the multiplex PCR reads with MiXCR, giving one entry per CDR3 protein. The sample lists 200,000 to 250,000 distinct CDR3 sequences, about 15% occurring once. Sequenced material: blood. Receptor source: a woman aged 18 to 35 with Graves' ophthalmopathy.

This clonotype appeared many times. The chain employs TRBV11-2 and TRBJ2-5, with 13 bases lining up with TRBD2. V dropped 8 bases and J dropped 2; count of bases not matched to a gene: 5. This CDR3 has 15 residues. The germline V gene encodes CDR1 SGHAT and CDR2 FQNNGV. In DNA, the CDR3 is TGTGCCAGCTCAAGGACTAGCGGGGGTCAAGAGACCCAGTACTTC. Its protein product is CASSRTSGGQETQYF.

This clonotype occurred many times. The rearrangement links TRBV20-1 to TRBJ2-2; 7 bases are shared with TRBD2. This CDR3 region has 16 residues. V trimming: 1 base; J trimming: 2 bases; junction bases outside the gene matches: 7. Germline V lookup: CDR1 DFQATT, CDR2 SNEGSKA (reference sequence). The CDR3, as DNA: TGCAGTGCTAGAGTTGGCGGGAGTGACAACACCGGGGAGCTGTTTTTT. Its protein product is CSARVGGSDNTGELFF.

This clonotype was observed many times. J is TRBJ1-1 and V is TRBV7-3, with TRBD1 as a possible D gene (5 bases). Germline lookup yields CDR1 SGHTA and CDR2 FQGTGA. Trimming took off 4 bases at V and 1 base at J, with 7 bases between the two ends. The CDR3 length is 13 residues. The CDR3 nucleotides are TGTGCCAGCAGCTCCGACAGGAACACTGAAGCTTTCTTT. Protein: CASSSDRNTEAFF.

This clonotype has ten or more counts. The chain employs TRBV9 and TRBJ2-3; 8 bases agree with TRBD2. Germline V gene data show CDR1 as SGDLS and CDR2 as YYNGEE. CDR3 length: 17 residues. J gave up 1 base and V 3 bases, and 10 bases lay outside the gene matches. CDR3 region: CASSASLGGGGTDTQYF. The CDR3 DNA reads as TGTGCCAGCAGCGCCTCCCTCGGGGGGGGTGGCACAGATACGCAGTATTTT.

This clonotype was observed many times. This chain connects TRBV9 to TRBJ1-1, with TRBD1 identical over 8 bases. The CDR3 extends over 12 amino acids. After removal of 4 bases from V and 10 bases from J, the junction contained 6 bases not matched to a gene. Germline-derived CDR1 and CDR2 are SGDLS and YYNGEE. Here the CDR3 reads CASSTPDRGAFF. As DNA, the CDR3 is TGTGCCAGCAGCACACCAGACAGGGGAGCTTTCTTT.

In its sample, this clonotype was seen many times. The rearrangement joins TRBV5-1 to TRBJ2-1; tentative D call: TRBD2 (5 bases). V lost 6 bases and J 0 bases, leaving 19 bases between the germline ends. This CDR3 contains 17 residues. CDR1 is SGHRS and CDR2 is YFSETQ in the germline V gene. CDR3: CASKLQLTRVSYNEQFF. In DNA, the CDR3 is TGCGCCAGCAAACTTCAGCTAACGAGGGTCTCCTACAATGAGCAGTTCTTC.

This clonotype showed up many times. The V call is TRBV30, the J call TRBJ1-2; TRBD1 matches at 9 bases. With V trimmed by 3 bases and J by 3 bases, 2 bases remained unmatched. This CDR3 region has 13 residues. Germline V CDR1 and CDR2: GTSNPN, SVGIG (reference sequence). The CDR3 DNA reads as TGTGCCTGGAGCCGGGACAGGGACTATGGCTACACCTTC. Translation: CAWSRDRDYGYTF.

This clonotype was detected ten times or more. The chain carries TRBV28 and TRBJ2-2; 10 positions agree with TRBD1. CDR1 and CDR2 (germline): MDHEN, SYDVKM. Losses at the gene ends were 6 bases for V and 3 bases for J; bases not matched to a gene: 4. This CDR3 spans 15 amino acids. The CDR3, as DNA: TGTGCCAGCAGGTCGGGACAGGGGTACACCGGGGAGCTGTTTTTT. It translates to CASRSGQGYTGELFF.

This clonotype was counted many times. The chain joins TRBV5-6 to TRBJ1-4; a weak D match, TRBD1 (6 bases). This CDR3 contains 13 residues. Germline V lookup: CDR1 SGHDT, CDR2 YYEEEE. With 0 bases removed from V and 10 bases from J, the gap between germline ends came to 10 bases. The CDR3 DNA reads TGTGCCAGCAGCTTGGACAGGGAGGGAAAACTGTTTTTT. Translated: CASSLDREGKLFF.

This clonotype was counted many times. The junction departs from the called germline gene at one end, perhaps through a read error. V and J are TRBV7-7 and TRBJ2-2; 10 bases line up with TRBD2. The germline gives CDR1 SSHAT, CDR2 FNYEAQ (reference sequence). The CDR3 is made up of 14 amino acids. CDR3 DNA: TGTGCTAGCAGCTTTAGCGGGGGGCCCGGGGAGCTGTTTTTT. Encoded protein: CASSFSGGPGELFF.

This clonotype was recorded many times. The chain combines TRBV10-3 with TRBJ1-1, with 10 bases lining up with TRBD1. The germline V gene encodes CDR1 ENHRY and CDR2 SYGVKD. CDR3 size: 16 residues. The V segment lost 3 bases and the J segment 8 bases; nucleotides outside the gene matches: 12. As DNA, the CDR3 is TGTGCCATCAGTGATCCGATGGGACAGGGGACTGAGGAAGCTTTCTTT. Translation: CAISDPMGQGTEEAFF.

This clonotype was picked up many times. This chain links TRBV7-3 with TRBJ2-1, with 9 bases that match TRBD1. Trimming removed 5 bases from V and 7 bases from J; junction bases left unmatched: 9. The CDR3 loop spans 15 amino acids. Germline loops: CDR1 SGHTA, CDR2 FQGTGA. The CDR3 nucleotides are TGTGCCAGCAGCCCCGGGACAGGGAGTGGAAATGAGCAGTTCTTC. Its translation is CASSPGTGSGNEQFF.

This clonotype was detected a few times. V usage is TRBV3-1 and J usage is TRBJ2-7; D remains unclear. V lost 4 bases to trimming and J lost 2 bases, with 15 bases between them. Germline V gives CDR1 LGHDT, CDR2 YNNKEL (reference sequence). The CDR3 is 15 residues long. This chain's CDR3 is CASSPTATQPYEQYF. The CDR3 coding sequence is TGTGCCAGCAGCCCCACAGCGACTCAGCCCTACGAGCAGTACTTC.

This clonotype has a count of ten or more. The gene calls are TRBV2 and TRBJ2-1; no clear D. The V and J ends lost 7 bases and 5 bases respectively, with 12 bases between them. CDR3 length equals 13 residues. Germline loops: CDR1 SNHLY, CDR2 FYNNEI. CDR3 sequence: CASTGGNDNEQFF. As DNA, the CDR3 is TGTGCCAGCACCGGTGGGAACGACAATGAGCAGTTCTTC.